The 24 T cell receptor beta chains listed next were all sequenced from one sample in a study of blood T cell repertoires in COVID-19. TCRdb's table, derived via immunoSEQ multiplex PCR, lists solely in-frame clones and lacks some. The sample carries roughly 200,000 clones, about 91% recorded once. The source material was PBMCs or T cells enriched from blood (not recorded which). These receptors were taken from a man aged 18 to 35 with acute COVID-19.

The CDR3 nucleotides are TGTGCCACCCGGACAAGTCTCGAGCAGTACTTC. Protein: CATRTSLEQYF. The rearrangement joins TRBV10-3 to TRBJ2-7, with D maybe TRBD1 (5 bases). Trimming stripped 10 bases from V and 6 bases from J, with 13 bases between. This CDR3 contains 11 residues. Germline values: CDR1 ENHRY, CDR2 SYGVKD.

The CDR3 DNA is TGTGCCAGCAGCCTAGGCCTGGGAGATGGAAACACCATATATTTT. Its translation: CASSLGLGDGNTIYF. V usage is TRBV3-1 (or the pseudogene TRBV3-2) and J usage is TRBJ1-3; D unresolved. The CDR3 extends over 15 amino acids. CDR1 is LGHDT and CDR2 is YNNKEL in the germline V gene (reference sequence). The V end was cut by 4 bases, the J end by 3 bases, with 13 bases between.

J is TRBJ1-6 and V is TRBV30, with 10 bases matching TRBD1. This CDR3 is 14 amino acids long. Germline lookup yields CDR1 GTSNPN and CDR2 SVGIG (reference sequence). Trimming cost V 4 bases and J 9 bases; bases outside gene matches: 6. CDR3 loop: CAWKPGQGISPLHF. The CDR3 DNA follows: TGTGCCTGGAAGCCGGGACAGGGGATTTCACCCCTCCACTTT.

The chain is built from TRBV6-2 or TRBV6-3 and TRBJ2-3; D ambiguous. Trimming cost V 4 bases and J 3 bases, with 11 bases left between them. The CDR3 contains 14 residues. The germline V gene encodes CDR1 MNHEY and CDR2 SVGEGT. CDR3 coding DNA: TGTGCCAGCAGTTTTACAGTACAGACAGATACGCAGTATTTT. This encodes CASSFTVQTDTQYF.

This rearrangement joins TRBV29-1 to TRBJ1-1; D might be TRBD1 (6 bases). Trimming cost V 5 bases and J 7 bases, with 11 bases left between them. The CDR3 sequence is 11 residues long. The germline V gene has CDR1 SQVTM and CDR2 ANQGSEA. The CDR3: CSVPKQGEAFF. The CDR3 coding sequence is TGCAGCGTTCCGAAACAGGGTGAAGCTTTCTTT.

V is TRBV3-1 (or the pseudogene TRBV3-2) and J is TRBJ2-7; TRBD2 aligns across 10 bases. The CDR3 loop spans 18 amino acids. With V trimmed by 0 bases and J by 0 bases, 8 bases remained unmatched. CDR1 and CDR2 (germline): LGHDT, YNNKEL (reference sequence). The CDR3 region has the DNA TGTGCCAGCAGCCAAGATCCCCTAGCGGGGGCGTTCTCCTACGAGCAGTACTTC. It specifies CASSQDPLAGAFSYEQYF.

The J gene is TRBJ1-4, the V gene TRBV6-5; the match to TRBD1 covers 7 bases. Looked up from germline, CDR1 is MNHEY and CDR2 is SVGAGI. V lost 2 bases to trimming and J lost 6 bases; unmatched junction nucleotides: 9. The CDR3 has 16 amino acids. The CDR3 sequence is CASSYLQGSQYEKLFF. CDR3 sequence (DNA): TGTGCCAGCAGTTACCTACAGGGGTCGCAATATGAAAAACTGTTTTTT.

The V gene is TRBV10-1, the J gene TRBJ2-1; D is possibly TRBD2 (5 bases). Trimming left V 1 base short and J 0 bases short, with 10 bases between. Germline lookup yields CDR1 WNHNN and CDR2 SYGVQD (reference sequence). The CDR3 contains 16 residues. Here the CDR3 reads CASSELAYFSYNEQFF. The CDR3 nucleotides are TGCGCCAGCAGTGAGTTAGCGTACTTCTCCTACAATGAGCAGTTCTTC.

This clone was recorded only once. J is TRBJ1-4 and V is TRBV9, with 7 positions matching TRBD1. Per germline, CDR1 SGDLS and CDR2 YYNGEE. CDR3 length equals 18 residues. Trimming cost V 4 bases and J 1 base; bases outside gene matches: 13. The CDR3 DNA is TGTGCCAGCAGCTCCCGTCCAGGGGGGCTTGAAACTAATGAAAAACTGTTTTTT. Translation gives CASSSRPGGLETNEKLFF.

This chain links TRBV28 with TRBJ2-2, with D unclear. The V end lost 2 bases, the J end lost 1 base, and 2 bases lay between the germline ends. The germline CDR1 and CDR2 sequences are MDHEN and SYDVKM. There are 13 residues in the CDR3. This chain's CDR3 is CASSLQNTGELFF. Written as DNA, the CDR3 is TGTGCCAGCAGTTTACAGAACACCGGGGAGCTGTTTTTT.

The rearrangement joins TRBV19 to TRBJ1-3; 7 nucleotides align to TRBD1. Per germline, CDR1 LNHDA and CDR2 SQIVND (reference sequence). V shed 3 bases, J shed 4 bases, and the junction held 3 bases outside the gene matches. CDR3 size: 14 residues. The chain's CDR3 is CASSIGQEGNTIYF. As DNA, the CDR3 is TGTGCCAGTAGTATCGGACAGGAGGGAAACACCATATATTTT.

The CDR3 sequence: CASSFSREGLYNEQFF. Written as DNA, the CDR3 is TGTGCCAGCAGTTTTTCGCGGGAGGGCCTCTACAATGAGCAGTTCTTC. The chain links TRBV27 to TRBJ2-1, with 9 bases that match TRBD2. The CDR3 is 16 residues long. V dropped 3 bases and J dropped 3; count of bases not matched to a gene: 6. The germline V gene has CDR1 MNHEY and CDR2 SMNVEV (reference sequence).

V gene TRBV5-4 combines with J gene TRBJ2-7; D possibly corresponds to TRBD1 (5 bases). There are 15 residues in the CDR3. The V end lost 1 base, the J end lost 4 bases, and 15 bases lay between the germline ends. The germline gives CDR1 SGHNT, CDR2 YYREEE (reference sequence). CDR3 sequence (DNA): TGTGCCAGCAGCTTGTTCAAAGACAGACCTTACGAGCAGTACTTC. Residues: CASSLFKDRPYEQYF. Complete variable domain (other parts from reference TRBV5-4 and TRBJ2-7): ETGVTQSPTHLIKTRGQQVTLRCSSQSGHNTVSWYQQALGQGPQFIFQYYREEENGRGNFPPRFSGLQFPNYSSELNVNALELDDSALYLCASSLFKDRPYEQYFGPGTRLTVT.

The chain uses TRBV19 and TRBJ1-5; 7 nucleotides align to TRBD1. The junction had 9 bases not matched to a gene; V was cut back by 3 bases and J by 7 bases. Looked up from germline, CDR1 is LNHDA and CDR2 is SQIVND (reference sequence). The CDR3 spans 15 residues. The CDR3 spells CASSMPTGMGQPQHF. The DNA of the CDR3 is TGTGCCAGTAGTATGCCGACAGGGATGGGCCAGCCCCAGCATTTT.

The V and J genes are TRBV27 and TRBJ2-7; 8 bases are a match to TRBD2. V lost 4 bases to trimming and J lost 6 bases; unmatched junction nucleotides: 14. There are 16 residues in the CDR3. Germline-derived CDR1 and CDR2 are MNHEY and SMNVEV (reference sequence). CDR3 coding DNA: TGTGCCAGCAGTTCTGCCCCGGGACTAGTTTCCCTCGAGCAGTACTTC. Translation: CASSSAPGLVSLEQYF.

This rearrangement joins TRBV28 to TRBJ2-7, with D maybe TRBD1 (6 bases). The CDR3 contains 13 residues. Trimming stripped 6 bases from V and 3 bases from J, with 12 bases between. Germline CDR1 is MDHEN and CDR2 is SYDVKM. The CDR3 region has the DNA TGTGCCAGCAGCCCCAGGGGATTCTACGAGCAGTACTTC. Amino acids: CASSPRGFYEQYF.

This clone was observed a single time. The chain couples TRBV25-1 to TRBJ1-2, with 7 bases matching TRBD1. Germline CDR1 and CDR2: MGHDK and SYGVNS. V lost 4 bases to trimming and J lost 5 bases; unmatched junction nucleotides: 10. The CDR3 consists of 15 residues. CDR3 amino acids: CASSVPGGFFYGYTF. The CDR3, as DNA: TGTGCCAGCAGTGTTCCAGGGGGTTTTTTTTATGGCTACACCTTC.

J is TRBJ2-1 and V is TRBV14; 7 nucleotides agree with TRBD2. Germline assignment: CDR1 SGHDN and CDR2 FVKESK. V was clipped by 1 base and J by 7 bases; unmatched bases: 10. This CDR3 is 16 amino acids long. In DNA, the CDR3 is TGTGCCAGCAGCCAAGCCCGGCGGGAGAGGCTGAATGAGCAGTTCTTC. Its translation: CASSQARRERLNEQFF.

CDR3 sequence (DNA): TGTGCCTGGATCCTCCTGCGACAGGGTCTCGTTAATTCACCCCTCCACTTT. Amino acid sequence: CAWILLRQGLVNSPLHF. The gene calls are TRBV30 and TRBJ1-6; 7 bases are a match to TRBD1. The CDR3 runs to 17 residues. Germline V lookup: CDR1 GTSNPN, CDR2 SVGIG (reference sequence). V gave up 4 bases and J gave up 6 bases; unmatched junction bases: 15.

The CDR3 DNA reads as TGCGCCAGCAGCTTGGCGGGACAGAGCACCGGGGAGCTGTTTTTT. Protein: CASSLAGQSTGELFF. The gene calls are TRBV5-1 and TRBJ2-2; 7 nucleotides align to TRBD1. From germline, CDR1 is SGHRS and CDR2 YFSETQ. The CDR3 covers 15 residues. The V segment lost 0 bases and the J segment 4 bases; nucleotides outside the gene matches: 3.

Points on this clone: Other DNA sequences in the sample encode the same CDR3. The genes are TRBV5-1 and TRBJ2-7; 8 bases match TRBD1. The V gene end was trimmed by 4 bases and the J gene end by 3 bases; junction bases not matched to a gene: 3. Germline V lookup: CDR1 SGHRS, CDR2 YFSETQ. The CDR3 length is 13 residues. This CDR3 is CASSPDRVYEQYF. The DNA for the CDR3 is TGCGCCAGCAGCCCGGACAGGGTCTACGAGCAGTACTTC. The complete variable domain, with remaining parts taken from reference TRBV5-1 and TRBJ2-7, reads KAGVTQTPRYLIKTRGQQVTLSCSPISGHRSVSWYQQTPGQGLQFLFEYFSETQRNKGNFPGRFSGRQFSNSRSEMNVSTLELGDSALYLCASSPDRVYEQYFGPGTRLTVT.

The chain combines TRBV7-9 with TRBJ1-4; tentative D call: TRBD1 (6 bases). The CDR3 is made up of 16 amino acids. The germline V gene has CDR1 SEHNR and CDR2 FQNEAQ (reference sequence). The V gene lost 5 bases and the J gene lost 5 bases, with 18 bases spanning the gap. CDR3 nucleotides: TGTGCCAGCAGCCCTCCTACAGGGAACCAGAATGAAAAACTGTTTTTT. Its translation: CASSPPTGNQNEKLFF. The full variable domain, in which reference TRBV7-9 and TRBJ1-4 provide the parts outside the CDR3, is DTGVSQNPRHKITKRGQNVTFRCDPISEHNRLYWYRQTLGQGPEFLTYFQNEAQLEKSRLLSDRFSAERPKGSFSTLEIQRTEQGDSAMYLCASSPPTGNQNEKLFFGSGTQLSVL.

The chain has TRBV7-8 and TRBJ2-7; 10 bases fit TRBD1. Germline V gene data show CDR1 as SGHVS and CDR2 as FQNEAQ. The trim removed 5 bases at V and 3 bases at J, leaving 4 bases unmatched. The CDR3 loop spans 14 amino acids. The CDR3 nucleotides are TGTGCCAGCAGCCCTCGGGACAGGGGCTACGAGCAGTACTTC. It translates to CASSPRDRGYEQYF.

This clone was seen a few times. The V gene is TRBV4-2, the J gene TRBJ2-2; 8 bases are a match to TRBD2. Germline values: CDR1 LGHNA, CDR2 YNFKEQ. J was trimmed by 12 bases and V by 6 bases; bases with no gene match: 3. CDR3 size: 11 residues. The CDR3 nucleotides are TGTGCCAGCAGGACGGGGGGGCAGCTGTTTTTT. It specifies CASRTGGQLFF.